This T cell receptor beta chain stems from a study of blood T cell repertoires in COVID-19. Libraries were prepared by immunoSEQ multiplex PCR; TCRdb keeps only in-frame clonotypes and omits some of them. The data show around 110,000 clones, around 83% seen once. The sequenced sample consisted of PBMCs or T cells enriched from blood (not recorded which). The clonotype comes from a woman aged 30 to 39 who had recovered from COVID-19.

CDR3 protein: CASSFGGDRETQYF. The DNA of the CDR3 is TGTGCCAGCAGTTTCGGGGGGGACAGAGAGACCCAGTACTTC. The chain has TRBV28 and TRBJ2-5; D is perhaps TRBD2 (8 bases). This CDR3 contains 14 residues. V lost 3 bases, J lost 4 bases, and 12 bases lay in between. Germline V gene lookup returns CDR1 MDHEN and CDR2 SYDVKM.